This TCR beta chain is drawn from a study of T-cell memory formation after mild COVID-19. Looking at the study overall: The TCR clusters were mostly specific to one donor.

One entry per CDR3 protein results from TCRdb running MiXCR on the 5' RACE reads. The sample lists almost 250,000 distinct CDR3 sequences, 15% seen once, with over 2% in the top ten. Trimming stripped 9 bases from V and 4 bases from J, with 15 bases between. The length of the CDR3 is 13 residues. Germline-derived CDR1 and CDR2 are KGHDR and SFDVKD. V is TRBV24-1 and J is TRBJ2-7; tentatively, D is TRBD2 (6 bases). This receptor was taken from an adult woman who had mild COVID-19 (a few samples of this study predate the infection). Cell type and time point are not known. The sequencing input was PBMCs or a T cell subset sorted from them (not recorded which). The CDR3 region is CATAQDYGYEQYF. The CDR3 DNA follows: TGTGCCACCGCCCAGGACTACGGTTACGAGCAGTACTTC.